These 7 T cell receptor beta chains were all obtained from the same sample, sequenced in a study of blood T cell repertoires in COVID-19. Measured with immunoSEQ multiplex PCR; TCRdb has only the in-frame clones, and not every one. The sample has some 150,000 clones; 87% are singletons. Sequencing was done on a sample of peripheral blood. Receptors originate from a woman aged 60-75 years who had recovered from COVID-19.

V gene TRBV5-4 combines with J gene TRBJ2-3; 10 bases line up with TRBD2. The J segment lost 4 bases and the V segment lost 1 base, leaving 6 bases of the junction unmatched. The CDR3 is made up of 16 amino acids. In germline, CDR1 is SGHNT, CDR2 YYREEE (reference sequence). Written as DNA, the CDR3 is TGTGCCAGCAGCTTGAGGGCTAGCGGGGGAGCAGATACGCAGTATTTT. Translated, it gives CASSLRASGGADTQYF.

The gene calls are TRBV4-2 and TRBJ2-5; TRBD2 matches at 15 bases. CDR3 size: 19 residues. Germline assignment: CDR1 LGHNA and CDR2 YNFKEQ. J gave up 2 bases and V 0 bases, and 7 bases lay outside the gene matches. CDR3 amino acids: CASSQEGGLAGGPQETQYF. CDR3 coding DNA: TGTGCCAGCAGCCAAGAAGGCGGACTAGCGGGGGGGCCTCAAGAGACCCAGTACTTC.

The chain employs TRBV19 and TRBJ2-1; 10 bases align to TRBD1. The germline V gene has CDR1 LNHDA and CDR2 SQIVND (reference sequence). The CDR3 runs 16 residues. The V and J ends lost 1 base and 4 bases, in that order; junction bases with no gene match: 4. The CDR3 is CASSIAGTGVYNEQFF. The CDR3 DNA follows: TGTGCCAGTAGTATAGCCGGGACAGGGGTTTACAATGAGCAGTTCTTC.

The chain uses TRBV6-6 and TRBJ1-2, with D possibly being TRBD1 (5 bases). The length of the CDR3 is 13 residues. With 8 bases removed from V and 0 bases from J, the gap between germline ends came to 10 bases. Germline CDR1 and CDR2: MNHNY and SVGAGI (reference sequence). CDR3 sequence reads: CASLSGANYGYTF. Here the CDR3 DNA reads TGTGCCAGCCTCTCGGGGGCTAACTATGGCTACACCTTC.

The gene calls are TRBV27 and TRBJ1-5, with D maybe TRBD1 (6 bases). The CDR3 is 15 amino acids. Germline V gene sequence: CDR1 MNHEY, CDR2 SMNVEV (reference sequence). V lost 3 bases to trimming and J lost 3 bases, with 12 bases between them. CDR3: CASSLKRGNNQPQHF. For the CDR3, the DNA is TGTGCCAGCAGTTTGAAGAGGGGGAACAATCAGCCCCAGCATTTT.

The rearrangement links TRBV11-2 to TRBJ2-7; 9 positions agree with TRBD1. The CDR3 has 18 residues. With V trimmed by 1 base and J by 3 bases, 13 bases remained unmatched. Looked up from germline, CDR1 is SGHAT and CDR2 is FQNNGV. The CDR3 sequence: CASSLGGDGTGPFYEQYF. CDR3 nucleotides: TGTGCCAGCAGCTTAGGGGGCGACGGGACAGGGCCGTTCTACGAGCAGTACTTC.

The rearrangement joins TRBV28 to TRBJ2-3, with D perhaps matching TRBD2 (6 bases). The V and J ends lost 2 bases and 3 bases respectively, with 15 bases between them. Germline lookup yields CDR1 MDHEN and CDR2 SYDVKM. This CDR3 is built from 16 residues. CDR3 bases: TGTGCCAGCAGTTTACCCTCCGGGACTCTGACAGATACGCAGTATTTT. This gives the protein CASSLPSGTLTDTQYF.